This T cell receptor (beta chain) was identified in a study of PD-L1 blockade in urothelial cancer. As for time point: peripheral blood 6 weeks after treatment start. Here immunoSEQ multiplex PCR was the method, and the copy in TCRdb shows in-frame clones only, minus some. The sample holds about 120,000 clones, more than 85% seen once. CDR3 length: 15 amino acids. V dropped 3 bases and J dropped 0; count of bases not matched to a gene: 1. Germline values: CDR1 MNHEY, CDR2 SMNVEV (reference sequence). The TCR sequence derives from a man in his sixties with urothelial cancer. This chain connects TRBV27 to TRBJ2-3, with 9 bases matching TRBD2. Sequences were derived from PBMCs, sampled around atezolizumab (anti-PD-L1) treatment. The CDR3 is CASSFLAGSTDTQYF. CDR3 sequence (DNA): TGTGCCAGCAGTTTCCTAGCGGGAAGCACAGATACGCAGTATTTT.